This T cell receptor beta chain was sequenced in a study of control samples from healthy donors and cancer patients. Germline values: CDR1 LGHDT, CDR2 YNNKEL (reference sequence). CDR3 length equals 15 residues. V lost 4 bases and J lost 10; bases outside the gene matches: 9. Data came from immunoSEQ multiplex PCR; TCRdb stores just in-frame clones and leaves some out. The sample comprises about 220,000 clones, roughly 94% of which are singletons, and about 1.6% rests with the top ten. Material: blood. The source of this sequence is a man aged 45-60 years in good health. The chain uses TRBV3-1 (or the pseudogene TRBV3-2) and TRBJ1-6; 8 nucleotides agree with TRBD1. The DNA of the CDR3 is TGTGCCAGCAGCCCAGCGGACAGGGAGGGCTCACCCCTCCACTTT. It encodes CASSPADREGSPLHF.